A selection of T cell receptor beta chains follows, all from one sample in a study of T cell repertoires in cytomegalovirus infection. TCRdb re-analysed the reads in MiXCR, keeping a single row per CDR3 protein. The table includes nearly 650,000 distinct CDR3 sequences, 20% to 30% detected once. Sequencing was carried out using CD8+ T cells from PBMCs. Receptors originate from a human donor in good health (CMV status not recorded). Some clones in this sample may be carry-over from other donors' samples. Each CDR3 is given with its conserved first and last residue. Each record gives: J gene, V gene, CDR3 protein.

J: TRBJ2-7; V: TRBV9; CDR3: CASSAGGGASYEQYF
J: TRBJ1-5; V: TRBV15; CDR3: CATSRDLSGDRGSGNQPQHF
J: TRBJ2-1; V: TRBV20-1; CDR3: CSARDPLTSGSYNEQFF
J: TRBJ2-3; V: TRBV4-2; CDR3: CASSQESSVKATDTQYF
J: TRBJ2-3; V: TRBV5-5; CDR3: CASSLEWRGAADTQYF
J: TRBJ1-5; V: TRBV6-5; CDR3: CASSYSSSYQPQHF
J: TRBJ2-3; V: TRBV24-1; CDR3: CATSDSRLRTNTQYF
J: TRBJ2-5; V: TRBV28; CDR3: CASVPDGGRGETQYF
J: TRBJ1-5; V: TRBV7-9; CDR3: CASSLAYEGDYQPQHF
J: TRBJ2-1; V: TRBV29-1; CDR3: CSVEVWNEQFF
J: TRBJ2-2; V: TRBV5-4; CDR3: CASSTKGGLRELFF
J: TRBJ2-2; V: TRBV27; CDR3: CASSYNTGELFF
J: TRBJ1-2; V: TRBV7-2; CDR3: CASSRAVRGYTF